The T cell receptor beta chain under discussion was sequenced for a study of vaccination and CD4 T cells after COVID-19 (dated by TCRdb to 2022 to 2024). About the investigation overall: Convalescent patients had a positive SARS-CoV-2 result on nasal swab PCR, and of these patients, several had mild disease and one had severe disease. Six males and four females were included in the convalescent cohort, with two Hispanic individuals, seven Caucasians, two Asians and one multiracial person represented. Participants received two doses of either the Pfizer-BioNTech BNT162b2 vaccine (n=8) or the Moderna mRNA-1273 vaccine (n=2). Post-COVID blood samples were collected from convalescent patients a median of around 100 days after diagnosis, with a range of roughly 35 to 170 days. Post-vaccine blood samples were taken a median of 72 days after the second vaccine dose, with a range of 14 to 241 days. The cultures were stimulated with overlapping spike peptide pools from SARS-CoV-2 and from the common cold coronaviruses HCoV-NL63, HCoV-OC43 and HCoV-229E. Control cultures received a CEFX viral epitope pool as the positive control, an HIV-1 Nef peptide pool as the negative control, or no peptide. In under twelve COVID-19 convalescent patients and 4 infection-naive healthy vaccine recipients, researchers compared the spike-specific CD4+ TCR repertoire from before mRNA vaccination with the repertoire from after. The research as a whole found: The number of convalescent patients in the study was relatively small, and the study did not examine early timepoints following natural infection. The median number of SARS-CoV-2-reactive clonotypes rose from 20 to 25 after infection to a few dozen after vaccination, but the change was not significant. Among convalescent patients, a median roughly 84% of the SARS-CoV-2-reactive clones seen after vaccination appeared only after vaccination, which suggests priming specific to the vaccine. Of the vaccine-specific clones in convalescent patients, 304 of 307, or nearly all, reacted only to SARS-CoV-2 spike and did not cross-react with common cold coronaviruses.

Receptors were amplified or captured by PCR. DNA from cultured CD4+ T cells underwent TCR sequencing with the Oncomine TCR Beta short-read assay at the Johns Hopkins FTIC core. The QIAamp micro DNA kit was used to extract genomic DNA from the cultured CD4+ T cells. Oncomine TCR Beta libraries made from cultured CD4+ T cells were pooled using unique dual indexes and sequenced on an Illumina iSeq 100. Turning to the authors' computational methods: Non-productive sequences were filtered out, and CDR3s that did not start with C, did not end with F or W, or were shorter than 7 amino acids were discarded. The MANAFEST web application was used to identify antigen-specific clonotypes by comparing peptide-stimulated wells against reference wells and other culture wells. For a clone to be called positive, the clone needed an FDR below 0.05, an odds ratio above 5, and a productive frequency above 0.1% in at least two of three replicate wells. A clonotype was classed as cross-reactive if the clonotype showed significant expansion both in SARS-CoV-2 spike wells and in at least one common cold coronavirus spike condition. Using R version 3.6.1, CDR3 homology was evaluated through Levenshtein distances (stringdist) along with unrooted phylogenetic trees (ape). In TCRdb, the public reads were trimmed at Q25 with fastp and aligned with MiXCR, with productive beta chains retained. Records with the same CDR3 protein are collapsed into one entry carrying the most frequent genes and DNA. V and J calls and clone size were set by TCRdb, not the authors. This sample is represented by about 10,000 distinct CDR3 sequences; approximately 63% of them were singletons. In total, the top ten clones hold 16% of the sample.

Comment on this clonotype: Its recognized antigen is unknown. Per-base qualities were not stored, and no clone one base away is much larger.

This specimen's treatment or condition label, interpreted: roughly 11-day PBMC culture with coronavirus spike peptide pools or control peptides (ViraFEST assay). The ViraFEST assay was used in the study, in which antigen-specific T cells were expanded with peptide pools and expanded clonotypes were subsequently identified by TCR sequencing. Positive SARS-CoV-2 PCR tests in the convalescent patients dated from March to December 2020, before Alpha, Beta and Delta variants emerged in the United States. PBMCs were cultured at around 2.2 million per well in IMDM supplemented with about 5.5% human AB serum and 8 to 10 IU/ml IL-2, with 10 ug/ml peptide pools added. Half of the culture medium was replaced with fresh IL-2-containing medium on days 3 and 7. After more than 8 days of culture, CD4+ T cells were isolated by negative selection using the EasySep CD4+ T cell isolation kit. Ficoll-Paque Plus gradient centrifugation was used to isolate PBMCs from whole blood, and the isolated PBMCs were then either used fresh or cryopreserved at -140C. Culture conditions were generally each tested in triplicate wells.

Sequencing used CD4+ T cells from blood, cultured in vitro. This TCR was recovered from a human donor who had recovered from COVID-19.

This receptor has the CDR3 CASSVGGEGNQPQHF. The bases are TGTGCCAGCAGCGTTGGGGGCGAGGGTAATCAGCCCCAGCATTTT. The receptor chain draws on TRBV9 and TRBJ1-5; the D region possibly corresponds to TRBD1 (6 bases align). The CDR3 holds 15 amino acids from the cysteine to the phenylalanine. Solely the CDR3 DNA is kept, with 45 bases framed from the first base. The junction shows trimming of 2 bases on V and 4 bases on J, plus 13 bases between the germline ends. The germline V gene specifies SGDLS as CDR1 and YYNGEE as CDR2.